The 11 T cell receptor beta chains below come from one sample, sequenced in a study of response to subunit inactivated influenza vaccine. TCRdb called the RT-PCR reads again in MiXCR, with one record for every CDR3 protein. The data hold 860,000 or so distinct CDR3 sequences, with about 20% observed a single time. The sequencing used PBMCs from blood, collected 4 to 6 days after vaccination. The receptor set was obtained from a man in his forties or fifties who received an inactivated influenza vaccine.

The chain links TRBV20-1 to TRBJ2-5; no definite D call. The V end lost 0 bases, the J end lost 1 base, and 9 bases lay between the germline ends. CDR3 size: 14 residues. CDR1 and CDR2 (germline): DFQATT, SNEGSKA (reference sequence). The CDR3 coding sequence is TGCAGTGCTAGAGATCGGATAGCCCAAGAGACCCAGTACTTC. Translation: CSARDRIAQETQYF.

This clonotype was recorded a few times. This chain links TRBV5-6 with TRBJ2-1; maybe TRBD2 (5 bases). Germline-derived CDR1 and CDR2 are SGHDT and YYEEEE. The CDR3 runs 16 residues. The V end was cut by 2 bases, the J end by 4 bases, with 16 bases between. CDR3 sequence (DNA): TGTGCCAGCAGCTTTTTTACGGCGGGTGGATACAATGAGCAGTTCTTC. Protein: CASSFFTAGGYNEQFF. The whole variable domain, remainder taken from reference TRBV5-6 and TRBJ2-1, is DAGVTQSPTHLIKTRGQQVTLRCSPKSGHDTVSWYQQALGQGPQFIFQYYEEEERQRGNFPDRFSGHQFPNYSSELNVNALLLGDSALYLCASSFFTAGGYNEQFFGPGTRLTVL.

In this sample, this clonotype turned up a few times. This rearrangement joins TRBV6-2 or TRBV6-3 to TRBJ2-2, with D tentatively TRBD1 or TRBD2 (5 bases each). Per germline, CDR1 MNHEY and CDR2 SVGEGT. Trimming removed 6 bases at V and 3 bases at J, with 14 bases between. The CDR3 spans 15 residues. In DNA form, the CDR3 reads TGTGCCAGCAGAGTACGGGACCGGTACACCGGGGAGCTGTTTTTT. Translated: CASRVRDRYTGELFF.

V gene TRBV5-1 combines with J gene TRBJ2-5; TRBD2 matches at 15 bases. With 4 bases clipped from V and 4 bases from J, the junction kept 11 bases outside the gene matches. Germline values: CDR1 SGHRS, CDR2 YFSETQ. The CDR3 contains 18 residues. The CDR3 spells CASSPGLAGGRTGETQYF. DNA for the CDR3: TGCGCCAGCAGCCCCGGACTAGCGGGGGGGCGGACTGGAGAGACCCAGTACTTC.

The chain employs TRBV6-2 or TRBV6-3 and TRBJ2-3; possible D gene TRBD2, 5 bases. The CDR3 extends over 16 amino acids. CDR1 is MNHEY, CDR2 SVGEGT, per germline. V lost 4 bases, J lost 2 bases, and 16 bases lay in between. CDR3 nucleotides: TGTGCCAGCAGTTCCTTGGACTGGACCCTCACAGATACGCAGTATTTT. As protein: CASSSLDWTLTDTQYF.

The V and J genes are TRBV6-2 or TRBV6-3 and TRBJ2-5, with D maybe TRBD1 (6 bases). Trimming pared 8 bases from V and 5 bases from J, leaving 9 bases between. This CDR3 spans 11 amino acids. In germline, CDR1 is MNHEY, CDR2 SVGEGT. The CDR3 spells CASGQGETQYF. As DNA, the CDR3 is TGTGCCAGCGGCCAGGGGGAGACCCAGTACTTC.

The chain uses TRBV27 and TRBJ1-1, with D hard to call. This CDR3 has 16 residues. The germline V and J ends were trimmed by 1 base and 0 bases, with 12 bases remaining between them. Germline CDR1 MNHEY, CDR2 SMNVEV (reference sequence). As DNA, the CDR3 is TGTGCCAGCAGTTTATTGGGCAGAACCATGAACACTGAAGCTTTCTTT. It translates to CASSLLGRTMNTEAFF.

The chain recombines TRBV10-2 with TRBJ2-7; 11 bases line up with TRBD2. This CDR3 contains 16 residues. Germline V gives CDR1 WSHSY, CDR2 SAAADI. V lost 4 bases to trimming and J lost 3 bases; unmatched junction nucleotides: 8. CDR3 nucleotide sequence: TGCGCCAGCAGTGTGACTAGCGGGGCCGGGAGCTACGAGCAGTACTTC. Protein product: CASSVTSGAGSYEQYF.

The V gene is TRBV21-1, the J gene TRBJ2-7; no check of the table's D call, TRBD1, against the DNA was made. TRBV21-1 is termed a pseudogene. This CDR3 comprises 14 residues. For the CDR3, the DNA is TGTGCCAGCAGCAACCGGGACAGCCGGGACGAGCAGTACTTC. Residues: CASSNRDSRDEQYF.

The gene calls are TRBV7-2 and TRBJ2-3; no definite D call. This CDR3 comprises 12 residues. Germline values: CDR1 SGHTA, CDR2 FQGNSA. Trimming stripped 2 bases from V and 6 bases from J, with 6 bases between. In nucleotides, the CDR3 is TGTGCCAGCAGCTTACAGTGGGATACGCAGTATTTT. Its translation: CASSLQWDTQYF.

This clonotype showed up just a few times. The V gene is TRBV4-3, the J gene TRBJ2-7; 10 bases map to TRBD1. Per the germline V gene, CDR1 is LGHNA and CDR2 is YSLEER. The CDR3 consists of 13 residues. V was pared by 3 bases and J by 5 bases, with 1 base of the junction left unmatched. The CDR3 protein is CASSQTGGHEQYF. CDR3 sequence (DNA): TGCGCCAGCAGCCAGACAGGGGGCCACGAGCAGTACTTC.